These 25 T cell receptor beta chains were sequenced from one sample in a study of CD8+ T cells in alopecia areata. Extracted from the samples, RNA was reverse transcribed into cDNA to serve as the sequencing template. Repertoires were generated with immunoSEQ multiplex PCR, while TCRdb's copy carries only in-frame clones and drops some. This sample has 95,000 to 100,000 clones; about three fifths occur once, and the top ten carry about a sixth. Specified treatment: oral pan-JAK inhibitor, 5-10 mg twice daily. The specimen was CD8+ T cells sorted from blood, collected at approximately week 55, from a patient treated with tofacitinib. These receptors were taken from a human donor with alopecia areata.

This clone was seen only a few times. CDR3 amino acids: CSSPHPDRGNTEAFF. In DNA form, the CDR3 reads TGCAGCTCCCCCCATCCCGACAGGGGTAACACTGAAGCTTTCTTT. V usage is TRBV29-1 and J usage is TRBJ1-1, with 8 bases fitting TRBD1. CDR1 is SQVTM, CDR2 ANQGSEA, per germline. V lost 8 bases to trimming and J lost 2 bases; unmatched junction nucleotides: 13. CDR3 length: 15 residues. Using reference TRBV29-1 and TRBJ1-1 for the parts outside the CDR3, the full variable domain is SAVISQKPSRDICQRGTSLTIQCQVDSQVTMMFWYRQQPGQSLTLIATANQGSEATYESGFVIDKFPISRPNLTFSTLTVSNMSPEDSSIYLCSSPHPDRGNTEAFFGQGTRLTVV.

This clone was seen many times. The rearrangement uses TRBV7-8 and TRBJ1-5; TRBD1 is a possible D gene (5 bases). Per the germline V gene, CDR1 is SGHVS and CDR2 is FQNEAQ. This CDR3 is 16 amino acids long. V lost 7 bases and J 2 bases, leaving 18 bases between the germline ends. Written as DNA, the CDR3 is TGTGCCAGCACCTATGGCGGGGACCTTCGCAATCAGCCCCAGCATTTT. Translated, it gives CASTYGGDLRNQPQHF.

The V and J genes are TRBV2 and TRBJ1-5, with a possible D match to TRBD1 (5 bases). Germline CDR1 and CDR2: SNHLY and FYNNEI. This CDR3 region has 12 residues. Trimming shortened V by 6 bases and J by 6 bases, and 9 bases separated the two germline ends. CDR3 protein: CASRTRGQPQHF. DNA for the CDR3: TGTGCCAGCAGGACAAGGGGTCAGCCCCAGCATTTT.

This clone was counted a few times. This chain joins TRBV19 and TRBJ1-1; D possibly corresponds to TRBD1 (6 bases). This CDR3 is built from 15 residues. The ends were cut back, 4 bases at V and 0 bases at J, with 12 bases in the middle. Germline V lookup: CDR1 LNHDA, CDR2 SQIVND (reference sequence). CDR3 coding DNA: TGTGCCAGTAGTAAACGGGACACGATGAACACTGAAGCTTTCTTT. Protein sequence: CASSKRDTMNTEAFF.

This chain connects TRBV2 to TRBJ1-1, with TRBD1 identical over 10 bases. Germline V gene data show CDR1 as SNHLY and CDR2 as FYNNEI. The CDR3 runs to 13 residues. The junction had 7 bases not matched to a gene; V was cut back by 8 bases and J by 7 bases. The CDR3 DNA reads as TGTGCCAGCGGCCCCGGGACAGGGGTTGAAGCTTTCTTT. It yields the protein CASGPGTGVEAFF.

The J gene is TRBJ1-6, the V gene TRBV5-5; D ambiguous. The V and J ends lost 2 bases and 8 bases respectively, with 5 bases between them. This CDR3 spans 12 amino acids. CDR1 and CDR2 (germline): SGHKS, YYEKEE (reference sequence). CDR3 protein: CASSFNDSPLHF. The CDR3 nucleotides read TGTGCCAGCAGCTTTAATGATTCACCCCTCCACTTT.

The J gene is TRBJ2-5, the V gene TRBV25-1; D is tentatively TRBD1 or TRBD2 (5 bases each). The V end lost 4 bases, the J end lost 4 bases, and 13 bases lay between the germline ends. The germline CDR1 and CDR2 sequences are MGHDK and SYGVNS. The CDR3 runs to 14 residues. The CDR3 loop reads CASSARGLRETQYF. CDR3 bases: TGTGCCAGCAGTGCACGGGGCCTCCGAGAGACCCAGTACTTC.

V and J are TRBV21-1 and TRBJ1-3. TRBV21-1 is an annotated pseudogene. There are 13 residues in the CDR3. CDR3 region: CASSKRAGNTIYF. CDR3 in DNA: TGTGCCAGCAGCAAGCGGGCTGGAAACACCATATATTTT.

This clone appeared a single time. The chain links TRBV30 to TRBJ1-1, with 7 bases identical to TRBD1. V shed 4 bases and J 1 base; nucleotides not matched to a gene: 12. The CDR3 has 16 residues. Germline assignment: CDR1 GTSNPN and CDR2 SVGIG (reference sequence). CDR3 coding DNA: TGTGCCTGGAATAAACGCCCGGGACAGACGAACACTGAAGCTTTCTTT. Its translation is CAWNKRPGQTNTEAFF.

A few counts support this clone. The rearrangement links TRBV29-1 to TRBJ2-3; 15 nucleotides align to TRBD2. The CDR3 consists of 17 residues. Looked up from germline, CDR1 is SQVTM and CDR2 is ANQGSEA. CDR3 sequence reads: CKEGLAGGFSPQVTQYF. The CDR3 DNA sequence: TGCAAAGAGGGACTAGCGGGGGGATTTTCCCCACAAGTTACGCAGTATTTT.

This clone has more than one count but fewer than ten. The CDR3 DNA reads TGTGCCAGCAGCACGCGACAGGGGATTTCACCCCTCCACTTT. It yields the protein CASSTRQGISPLHF. The rearrangement uses TRBV13 and TRBJ1-6, with 8 bases fitting TRBD1. Per germline, CDR1 PRHDT and CDR2 FYEKMQ (reference sequence). This CDR3 is built from 14 residues. J lost 9 bases, V lost 5 bases, and 6 bases had no gene match.

Note on this clone: Mismatch with germline at one junction end may stem from a read error. Other DNA sequences in this specimen translate into the identical CDR3. This rearrangement joins TRBV5-1 to TRBJ2-1, with D possibly TRBD2 on 6 matching bases. The CDR3 covers 16 residues. Germline V lookup: CDR1 SGHRS, CDR2 YFSETQ. In DNA form, the CDR3 reads TGCGCCAGCAGCTTGGCCGTCGGGGGAGGCTACAATGAGCAATTCTTC. This sequence encodes CASSLAVGGGYNEQFF.

The rearrangement links TRBV2 to TRBJ1-2; D is unclear. V lost 4 bases, J lost 2 bases, and 8 bases lay in between. From germline, CDR1 is SNHLY and CDR2 FYNNEI. The CDR3 runs 13 residues. This CDR3 is CASSGRINYGYTF. CDR3 coding DNA: TGTGCCAGCAGTGGGCGGATAAACTATGGCTACACCTTC.

This clone occurred a few times. The J gene is TRBJ1-2, the V gene TRBV5-6, with a tentative D call TRBD1 (5 bases). The germline CDR1 and CDR2 sequences are SGHDT and YYEEEE. V shed 0 bases and J shed 4 bases, with 7 bases lying between them. The CDR3 totals 13 residues. In DNA, the CDR3 is TGTGCCAGCAGCTTGGGACAGACCTATGGCTACACCTTC. This translates into CASSLGQTYGYTF. Complete variable domain (other parts from reference TRBV5-6 and TRBJ1-2): DAGVTQSPTHLIKTRGQQVTLRCSPKSGHDTVSWYQQALGQGPQFIFQYYEEEERQRGNFPDRFSGHQFPNYSSELNVNALLLGDSALYLCASSLGQTYGYTFGSGTRLTVV.

This clone was counted only a few times. V and J are TRBV14 and TRBJ2-1; the D gene is possibly TRBD2 (6 bases). The CDR3 is made up of 14 amino acids. CDR1 is SGHDN, CDR2 FVKESK, per germline. Deletions cut 2 bases from V and 5 bases from J, with 10 bases between. CDR3 region: CASSQLDYNNEQFF. The CDR3 nucleotides read TGTGCCAGCAGCCAATTGGACTACAACAATGAGCAGTTCTTC.

This clone was picked up a small number of times. The rearrangement uses TRBV7-2 and TRBJ2-1, with D possibly being TRBD2 (5 bases). The germline gives CDR1 SGHTA, CDR2 FQGNSA. The CDR3 totals 16 residues. V was shortened by 5 bases and J by 3 bases, with 17 bases between the two germline ends. The CDR3 coding sequence is TGTGCCAGCAGCCTCTCACCCAGCGGTCTCTACAATGAGCAGTTCTTC. Protein sequence: CASSLSPSGLYNEQFF.

This clone was counted between two and nine times. This chain joins TRBV5-1 and TRBJ2-1, with a possible D match to TRBD2 (5 bases). This CDR3 spans 15 amino acids. With 0 bases removed from V and 10 bases from J, the gap between germline ends came to 17 bases. Germline V lookup: CDR1 SGHRS, CDR2 YFSETQ. CDR3 sequence: CASSLGAGELLEQFF. In DNA, the CDR3 is TGCGCCAGCAGCTTGGGGGCCGGGGAGCTCCTAGAGCAGTTCTTC.

The chain carries TRBV5-1 and TRBJ2-7; perhaps TRBD2 as D (5 bases). The CDR3 covers 12 residues. V dropped 0 bases and J dropped 9 bases, with 10 bases sitting between them. Germline lookup yields CDR1 SGHRS and CDR2 YFSETQ. The CDR3 DNA sequence: TGCGCCAGCAGCTTGGAACGGGGATGGCAGTACTTC. Protein sequence: CASSLERGWQYF.

This clone turned up a few times. The rearrangement links TRBV13 to TRBJ2-1, with 8 bases matching TRBD1. Per germline, CDR1 PRHDT and CDR2 FYEKMQ (reference sequence). The V and J ends lost 3 bases and 2 bases, in that order; junction bases with no gene match: 3. CDR3 length equals 15 residues. For the CDR3, the DNA is TGTGCCAGCAGCTTCGGACAGGGTACCTACAATGAGCAGTTCTTC. This encodes CASSFGQGTYNEQFF. Filled out from reference TRBV13 and TRBJ2-1, the complete variable domain reads AAGVIQSPRHLIKEKRETATLKCYPIPRHDTVYWYQQGPGQDPQFLISFYEKMQSDKGSIPDRFSAQQFSDYHSELNMSSLELGDSALYFCASSFGQGTYNEQFFGPGTRLTVL.

This clone came up once. The chain employs TRBV30 and TRBJ2-3; 9 nucleotides agree with TRBD1. The CDR3 length is 15 residues. V lost 0 bases, J lost 6 bases, and 7 bases stayed unmatched. Germline V gene data show CDR1 as GTSNPN and CDR2 as SVGIG (reference sequence). DNA of the CDR3: TGTGCCTGGAGTGTCGGGACAGGGTTCTTCGATACGCAGTATTTT. It specifies CAWSVGTGFFDTQYF.

The V call is TRBV11-2, the J call TRBJ2-3; D is unclear. The germline V gene encodes CDR1 SGHAT and CDR2 FQNNGV. The V and J ends lost 5 bases and 0 bases respectively, with 6 bases between them. The CDR3 length is 13 residues. The CDR3, as DNA: TGTGCCAGCAGCACTCCTAGCACAGATACGCAGTATTTT. Protein: CASSTPSTDTQYF.

The chain recombines TRBV27 with TRBJ1-6; D is perhaps TRBD1 (5 bases). Trimming pared 0 bases from V and 11 bases from J, leaving 8 bases between. The CDR3 has 13 amino acids. Germline CDR1 is MNHEY and CDR2 is SMNVEV (reference sequence). The CDR3 sequence is CASSLSGRPPLHF. The CDR3, as DNA: TGTGCCAGCAGTTTATCGGGGCGCCCACCCCTCCACTTT.

This clone has more than one count but fewer than ten. This rearrangement joins TRBV19 to TRBJ1-2, with unresolved D. Germline V gives CDR1 LNHDA, CDR2 SQIVND (reference sequence). The ends were cut back, 6 bases at V and 8 bases at J, with 4 bases in the middle. The CDR3 totals 9 residues. The CDR3: CASSKGYTF. The CDR3, as DNA: TGTGCCAGTAGCAAAGGCTACACCTTC.

The V gene is TRBV30, the J gene TRBJ2-5; 8 bases are a match to TRBD1. The end of the DNA aligns better with TRBJ2-7, so the J call may be wrong. Per germline, CDR1 GTSNPN and CDR2 SVGIG (reference sequence). This CDR3 spans 13 amino acids. CDR3 bases: TGTGCCTGGATCGGACAGGGATCCTACGAGCAGTACTTC. Amino acid sequence: CAWIGQGSYEQYF.

V and J are TRBV6-5 and TRBJ1-1; no reliable D call. CDR3 length equals 12 residues. CDR1 MNHEY and CDR2 SVGAGI come from the germline V gene. V dropped 0 bases and J dropped 5 bases, with 4 bases sitting between them. The CDR3 is CASSYSKTEAFF. DNA for the CDR3: TGTGCCAGCAGTTACTCGAAGACTGAAGCTTTCTTT.